This T cell receptor beta chain was found in a study of blood T cell repertoires in COVID-19. The overall study: COVID-19 samples from acute and convalescent phases originated in the United States, Italy and Spain. Sample material is recorded as cDNA or gDNA derived from T cells, B-cell-depleted T cells, or PBMCs.

Per the authors' pipeline: Quantification of nucleated cells was approximated via reference gene primer amplification. The data were produced by immunoSEQ multiplex PCR, yet TCRdb's version contains in-frame clones alone and is incomplete. The DNA gave D and trimming, while V, J and clone size come from that table. Of some 65,000 clones detected, 85% to 90% appear once; the ten largest clones hold approximately 18%. V lost 6 bases and J lost 5, with 16 bases in between. CDR1 and CDR2 (germline): SNHLY, FYNNEI. This CDR3 is built from 14 residues. This chain links TRBV2 with TRBJ2-5; D might be TRBD2 (6 bases). The sequence was collected from a woman older than 75 with active COVID-19. The sequenced sample consisted of peripheral blood. The CDR3 nucleotides are TGTGCCAGCAGCGTAGGGACTGTTGAGGAGACCCAGTACTTC. Translating gives CASSVGTVEETQYF.